This T cell receptor beta chain is from a study of cytomegalovirus exposure and HLA in healthy donors (dated by TCRdb to the late 2010s). About the full investigation: In an earlier analysis of several hundred of the donors, around 300 Gb of sequence data and 100 million or so unique TCR beta sequences from roughly 180 million T cells were reported. Roughly 300 gigabases of sequencing data and tens of millions of unique TCR sequences were included in an early release covering roughly 700 HLA-typed donors. Of the 300 to 450 genotyped donors, approximately 81% were placed in the genetic ancestry cluster associated with self-reported Caucasian donors. The study aimed to test whether signatures of past pathogen exposure could be identified by cataloging public T cell receptors. The study used immunosequencing to profile the T cell repertoires of approximately 630 subjects and linked those repertoires to cytomegalovirus serostatus. A separate validation cohort of roughly 110 different subjects was used in addition to the 666-subject first cohort. The study combined high-throughput TCR immunosequencing, statistical association of individual TCRs with disease status, and machine learning to predict cytomegalovirus infection status. A later analysis re-examined previously published TCR beta repertoires from more than 600 donors and added high-resolution HLA genotyping to investigate patterns of TCR occurrence. The later analysis used no new phenotypic data to find candidate immune exposures, relying instead on TCR beta sequences and their occurrence across donors. An earlier analysis of around 640 of the donors used high-throughput TCR beta sequencing to judge whether each TCR beta V gene segment behaved as functional or pseudogenic. Donor age, sex, ethnicity and CMV serostatus were compiled together with the repertoire data. A later genetic analysis used genome-wide SNP genotypes for about 60% of the roughly 670 donors, treating that subset as a discovery cohort. All discovery cohort repertoires had been generated using a single sequencing platform. HLA typing included class I and class II loci at four-digit resolution. Typing coverage differed by locus: A, B, C, DRB1 and DQB1 were typed in about 620-630 donors, DQA1 in roughly 510, DPA1 in 600 to 610, and DPB1 in roughly 450. Roughly 5 DR-DQ haplotypes were handled as single units for association and clustering because linkage in the cohort was strong. Among about 360 genotyped donors of the cohort, an average of 235,054 unique TCR beta nucleotide sequences were sequenced per donor, about a sixth of them non-productive. Overall results and qualifications from the work: While some public TCRs were present in many individuals, most TCR sequences turned up only very rarely across donors. A total of 150 or so TCR beta chains were listed by the study as associated with cytomegalovirus. Assigning TCR associations to individual alleles was difficult when HLA alleles, especially DR and DQ, strongly co-occurred. In vitro tests confirmed that a few of the cytomegalovirus-associated TCR beta chains recognize cytomegalovirus antigens. Only TCR beta chains were sequenced in this cohort, and the absence of alpha or paired-chain data limited detectable features. A later analysis found that HLA-associated TCR beta chains were more clonally expanded and had lower generation probabilities than equally common non-associated chains. A further reported finding was that TCR beta sequences accurately predicted the HLA-A and HLA-B alleles for most subjects in the first cohort. A later analysis reported that several top co-occurrence clusters appeared linked to parvovirus B19, influenza, CMV and Epstein-Barr virus. Broadly in line with IMGT annotations, most TCR beta V segments showed up in productive rearrangements about 87% or about 30% of the time in an earlier analysis of several hundred of the donors. In a later analysis, TCR association rates were found to vary across HLA loci, with the most associated TCRs seen for DRB1 alleles and the fewest for HLA-C alleles. In a later analysis, most CMV-associated TCR beta chains were found to appear HLA-restricted, with HLA associations seemingly driven largely by CMV exposure. Correlated functional status among segregating V segments might reflect linkage disequilibrium, but an unknown experimental factor could not be ruled out. In both the original and validation cohorts, the classifier was reported to diagnose cytomegalovirus status with high specificity and sensitivity. Because HLA typing was unavailable for some donors at each locus, only the typed subset was used in association tests. For the cohort, immune exposure information was limited to CMV serostatus. Because the 87-base-pair reads could not distinguish some IMGT-functional V segments, including TRBV6-2 and TRBV6-3, those segments were excluded. A cluster of highly shared sequence variants was judged likely to represent a technical artifact of the sequencing pipeline. In a later analysis, 15,000 to 20,000 TCR beta sequences were associated with specific HLA alleles at a false discovery rate of 0.05. Because counts were too low, about 18 rarely observed V segments, including chromosome 9 orphons, were excluded from the earlier analysis of 587 of the donors. Roughly uniform sequencing depth across donors was assumed in presence/absence analyses, although this assumption may not hold. According to a later genetic analysis, donors in an Asian-associated ancestry cluster had fewer N-insertions in productive TCRs than the approximately 670-donor mean. An association between a missense DCLRE1C variant and V-gene and J-gene trimming of TCR beta chains was found in a later genetic analysis and replicated in an independent cohort. It was suggested by the authors that the approach could potentially be generalized to other disease states and immunological phenotypes.

Comment on this clone: Its binding antigen is unknown. It has no much larger one-base neighbor in the sample; base qualities were not kept.

V gives up 2 bases and J gives up 1 base, and the segment between their germline ends measures 7 bases. The germline V gene gives CDR1 as SGHRS and CDR2 as YFSETQ. Spanning cysteine to phenylalanine, the CDR3 consists of 14 amino acids. The only DNA kept is the CDR3, 42 bases in frame from the first base. Receptor amplification or capture employed the immunoSEQ multiplex PCR assay. The multiplex PCR relied on a mix of 60 forward primers for TCR Vbeta segments and 13 reverse primers for TCR Jbeta segments. Amplification of the CDR3 region of rearranged TCR beta genes was performed with a multiplex PCR assay on genomic DNA. On the Illumina HiSeq System, the amplified TCR beta libraries were sequenced as 87-base-pair reads. The source study handled its data this way. Across the 700 or so repertoires, a later analysis counted tens of millions of unique TCR beta chains, approximately 12 million of which were shared by at least two donors. To remove PCR and sequencing errors, raw reads were error-corrected and collapsed into unique sequences using a nearest-neighbor algorithm that merged closely related sequences. V, D and J gene segments were assigned by aligning CDR3 sequences to IMGT reference sequences. For a sequence to be retained, at least a six-nucleotide match to both a V gene segment and a J gene segment was required. A rearrangement counted as productive if the CDR3 had no stop codons and remained in frame with V and J, and every other rearrangement counted as non-productive. CDR3 was defined by IMGT convention, running from the second conserved V-encoded cysteine to the conserved J-encoded phenylalanine. The earlier analysis of 500 to 650 of the donors excluded any sequence lacking an unambiguous match to a single V gene segment. In an earlier analysis of 587 of the donors, V segments were called functional above 56.7% productive rearrangements and were called segregating when the between-donor standard deviation exceeded 5%. To diagnose cytomegalovirus status from the catalog of TCR beta chain sequences, a statistical classification framework was built. A later analysis assigned V and J genes by comparing TCR nucleotide sequences with IMGT/GENE-DB human TR gene sequences. The TCRdist pipeline was used in a later analysis to assign CDR3 sequences and most-parsimonious VDJ recombination scenarios. In a later analysis, each TCR beta chain was defined by its CDR3 amino acid sequence together with its V-gene family, and reads lacking a unique V-gene family were excluded. In a later analysis, approximately 640 highly shared, low-generation-probability nucleotide sequences were removed to address suspected cross-contamination and a sequencing artifact. In a later analysis, a clonal expansion index for each public chain was calculated from normalized within-repertoire ranks of inferred template counts. A later analysis computed generation probabilities with a VDJ recombination model fitted to out-of-frame rearrangements, and checked the results against IGoR. A later analysis scored TCR-TCR, TCR-HLA and TCR-CMV co-occurrence with hypergeometric tests, applying a repertoire-size bias correction to TCR pairs. A later analysis estimated false discovery rates by permuting HLA or CMV assignments 20 times. In a later analysis, co-occurring TCRs were grouped using DBSCAN, and TCRdist sequence similarity was added for clustering within HLA-allele-positive subsets. Co-occurrence clustering excluded repertoires with fewer than 30,000 or more than 120,000 public chains, plus five with anomalous nucleotide sharing. TCRdb limited this immuneACCESS table to in-frame rearrangements with V and J called. A share of clones is missing; checked studies link under half to unresolved V genes, and the rest is unexplained. That table supplies the V and J calls and clone size; D and trimming were determined from the DNA. This sample comprises 170,000 or so clones, roughly 79% of them detected only once. About 2.7% of the sample goes to the ten largest clones.

The cohort consisted of 600 to 750 healthy bone marrow donors. All cohort members were sampled while nominally healthy, although unrecorded immune exposures were likely present. The donor tested CMV seronegative and was one of the 352 seronegative cohort members. A peripheral blood sample was collected from each donor, and TCR beta sequencing was performed on peripheral blood mononuclear cells. Genomic DNA extraction from the blood cell samples was performed with the Qiagen DNeasy Blood Extraction Kit. Material for sequencing was PBMCs. This TCR was sampled from a male donor in good health and CMV-seronegative. The rearranged chain carries TRBV5-1 and TRBJ2-1, with TRBD2 tentatively as D gene (5 bases match). In nucleotide form, the sequence is TGCGCCAGCAGCTTACGGGAATCCTACAATGAGCAGTTCTTC. Translated, it reads CASSLRESYNEQFF.